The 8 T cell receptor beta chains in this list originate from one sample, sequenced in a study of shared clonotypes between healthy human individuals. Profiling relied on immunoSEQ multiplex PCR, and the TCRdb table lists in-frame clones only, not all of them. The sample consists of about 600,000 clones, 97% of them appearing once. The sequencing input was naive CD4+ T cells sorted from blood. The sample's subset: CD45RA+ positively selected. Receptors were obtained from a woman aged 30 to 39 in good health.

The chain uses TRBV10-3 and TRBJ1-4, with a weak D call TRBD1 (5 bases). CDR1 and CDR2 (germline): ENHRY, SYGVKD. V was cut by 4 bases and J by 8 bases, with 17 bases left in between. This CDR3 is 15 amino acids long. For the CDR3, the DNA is TGTGCCATCAGTGGCTCACCTGGAAGACAGGAAAAACTGTTTTTT. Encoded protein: CAISGSPGRQEKLFF.

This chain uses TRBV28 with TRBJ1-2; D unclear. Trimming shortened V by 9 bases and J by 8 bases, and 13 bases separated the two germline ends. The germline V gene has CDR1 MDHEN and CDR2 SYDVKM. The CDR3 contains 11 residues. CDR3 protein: CASSQISGYTF. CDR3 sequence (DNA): TGTGCCAGTTCACAGATATCAGGCTACACCTTC.

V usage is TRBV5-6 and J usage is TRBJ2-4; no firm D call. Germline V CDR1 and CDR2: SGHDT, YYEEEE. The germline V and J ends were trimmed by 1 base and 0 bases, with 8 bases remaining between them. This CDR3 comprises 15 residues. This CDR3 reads CASSLLPRAKNIQYF. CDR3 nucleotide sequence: TGTGCCAGCAGCTTGCTTCCCAGAGCCAAAAACATTCAGTACTTC. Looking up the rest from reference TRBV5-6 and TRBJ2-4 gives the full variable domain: DAGVTQSPTHLIKTRGQQVTLRCSPKSGHDTVSWYQQALGQGPQFIFQYYEEEERQRGNFPDRFSGHQFPNYSSELNVNALLLGDSALYLCASSLLPRAKNIQYFGAGTRLSVL.

For the CDR3, the DNA is TGTGCCAGCTCACCGGACGGGAGAGGCGGGGAGCTGTTTTTT. Protein sequence: CASSPDGRGGELFF. This chain joins TRBV18 and TRBJ2-2; D is possibly TRBD2 (6 bases). The CDR3 extends over 14 amino acids. V lost 3 bases and J lost 7, with 12 bases in between. Germline V gives CDR1 KGHSH, CDR2 LQKENI. Together with reference TRBV18 and TRBJ2-2, the CDR3 gives the full variable domain: NAGVMQNPRHLVRRRGQEARLRCSPMKGHSHVYWYRQLPEEGLKFMVYLQKENIIDESGMPKERFSAEFPKEGPSILRIQQVVRGDSAAYFCASSPDGRGGELFFGEGSRLTVL.

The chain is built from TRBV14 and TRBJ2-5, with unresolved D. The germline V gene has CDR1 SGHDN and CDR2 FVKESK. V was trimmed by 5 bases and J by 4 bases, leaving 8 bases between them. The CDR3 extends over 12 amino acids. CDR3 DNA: TGTGCCAGCAGCTTCACCGGAGAGACCCAGTACTTC. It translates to CASSFTGETQYF. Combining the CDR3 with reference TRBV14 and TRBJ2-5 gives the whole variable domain EAGVTQFPSHSVIEKGQTVTLRCDPISGHDNLYWYRRVMGKEIKFLLHFVKESKQDESGMPNNRFLAERTGGTYSTLKVQPAELEDSGVYFCASSFTGETQYFGPGTRLLVL.

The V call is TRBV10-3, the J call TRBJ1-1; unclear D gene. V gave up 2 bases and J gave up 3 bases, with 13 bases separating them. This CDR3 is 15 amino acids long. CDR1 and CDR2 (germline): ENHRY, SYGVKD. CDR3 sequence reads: CAISEDKGSDTEAFF. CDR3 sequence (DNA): TGTGCCATCAGTGAGGATAAGGGATCGGACACTGAAGCTTTCTTT.

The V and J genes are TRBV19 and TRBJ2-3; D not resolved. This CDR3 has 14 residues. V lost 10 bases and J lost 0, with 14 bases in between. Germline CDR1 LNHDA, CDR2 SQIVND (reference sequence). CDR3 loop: CATGALPSTDTQYF. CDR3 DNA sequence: TGTGCCACTGGAGCGTTACCTAGCACAGATACGCAGTATTTT.

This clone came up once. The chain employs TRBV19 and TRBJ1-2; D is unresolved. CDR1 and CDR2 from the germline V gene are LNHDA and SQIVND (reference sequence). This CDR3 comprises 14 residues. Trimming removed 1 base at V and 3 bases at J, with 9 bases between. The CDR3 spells CASSIAESHYGYTF. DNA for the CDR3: TGTGCCAGTAGTATAGCTGAGAGCCACTATGGCTACACCTTC.